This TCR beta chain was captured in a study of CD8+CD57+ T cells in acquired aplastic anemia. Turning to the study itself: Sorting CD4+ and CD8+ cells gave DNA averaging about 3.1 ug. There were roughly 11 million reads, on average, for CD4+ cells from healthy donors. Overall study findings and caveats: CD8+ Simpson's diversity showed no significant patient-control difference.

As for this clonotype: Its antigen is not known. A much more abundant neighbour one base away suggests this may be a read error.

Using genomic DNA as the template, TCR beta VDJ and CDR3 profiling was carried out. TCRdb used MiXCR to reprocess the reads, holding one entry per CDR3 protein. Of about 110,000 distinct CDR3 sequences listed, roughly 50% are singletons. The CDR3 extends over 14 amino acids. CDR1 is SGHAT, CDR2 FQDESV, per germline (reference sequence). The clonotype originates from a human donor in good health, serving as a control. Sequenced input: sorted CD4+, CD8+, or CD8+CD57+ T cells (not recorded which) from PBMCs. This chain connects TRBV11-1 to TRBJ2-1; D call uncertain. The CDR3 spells CASIPADAYNGQFF. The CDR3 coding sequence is TGTGCCAGCATACCCGCAGACGCCTACAATGGGCAGTTCTTC.